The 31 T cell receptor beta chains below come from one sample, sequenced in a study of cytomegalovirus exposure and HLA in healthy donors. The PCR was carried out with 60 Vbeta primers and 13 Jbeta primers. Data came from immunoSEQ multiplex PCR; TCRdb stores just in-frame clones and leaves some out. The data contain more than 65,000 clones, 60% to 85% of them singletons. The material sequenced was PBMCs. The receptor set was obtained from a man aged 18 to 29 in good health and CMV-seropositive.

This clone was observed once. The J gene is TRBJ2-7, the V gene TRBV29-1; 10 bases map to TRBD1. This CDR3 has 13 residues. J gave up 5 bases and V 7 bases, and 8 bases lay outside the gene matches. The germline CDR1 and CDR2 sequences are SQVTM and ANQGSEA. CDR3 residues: CSGRDRGLHEQYF. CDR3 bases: TGCAGCGGTAGGGACAGGGGCCTCCACGAGCAGTACTTC.

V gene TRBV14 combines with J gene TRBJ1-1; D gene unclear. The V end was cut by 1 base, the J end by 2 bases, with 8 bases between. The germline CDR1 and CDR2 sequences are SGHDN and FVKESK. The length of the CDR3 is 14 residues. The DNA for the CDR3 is TGTGCCAGCAGCCAAGCCAGGTATAACACTGAAGCTTTCTTT. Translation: CASSQARYNTEAFF.

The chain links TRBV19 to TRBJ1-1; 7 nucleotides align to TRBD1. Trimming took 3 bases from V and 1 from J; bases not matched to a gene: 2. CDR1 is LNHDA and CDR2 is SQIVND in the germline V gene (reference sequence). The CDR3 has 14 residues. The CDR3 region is CASSISGGNTEAFF. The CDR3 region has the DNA TGTGCCAGTAGTATCTCAGGGGGGAACACTGAAGCTTTCTTT. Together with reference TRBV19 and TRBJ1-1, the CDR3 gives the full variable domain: DGGITQSPKYLFRKEGQNVTLSCEQNLNHDAMYWYRQDPGQGLRLIYYSQIVNDFQKGDIAEGYSVSREKKESFPLTVTSAQKNPTAFYLCASSISGGNTEAFFGQGTRLTVV.

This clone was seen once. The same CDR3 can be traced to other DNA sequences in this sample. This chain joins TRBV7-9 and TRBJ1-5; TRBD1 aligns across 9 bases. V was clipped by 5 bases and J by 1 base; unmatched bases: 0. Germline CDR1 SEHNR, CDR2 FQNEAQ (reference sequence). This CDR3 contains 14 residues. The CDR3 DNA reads TGTGCCAGCAGCGGACAGGGGAGCAATCAGCCCCAGCATTTT. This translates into CASSGQGSNQPQHF.

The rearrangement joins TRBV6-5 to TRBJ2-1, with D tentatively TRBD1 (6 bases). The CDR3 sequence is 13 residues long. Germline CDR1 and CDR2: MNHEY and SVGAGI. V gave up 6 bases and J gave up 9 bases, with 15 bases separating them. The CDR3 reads CASSSTGTGEQFF. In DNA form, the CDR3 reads TGTGCCAGCAGCTCTACAGGGACGGGTGAGCAGTTCTTC.

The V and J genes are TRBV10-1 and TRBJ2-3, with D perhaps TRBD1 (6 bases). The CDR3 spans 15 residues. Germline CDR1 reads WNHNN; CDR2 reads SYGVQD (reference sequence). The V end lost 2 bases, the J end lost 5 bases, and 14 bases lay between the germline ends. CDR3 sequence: CASSERQGSIDTQYF. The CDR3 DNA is TGCGCCAGCAGTGAGAGGCAGGGGAGTATAGATACGCAGTATTTT.

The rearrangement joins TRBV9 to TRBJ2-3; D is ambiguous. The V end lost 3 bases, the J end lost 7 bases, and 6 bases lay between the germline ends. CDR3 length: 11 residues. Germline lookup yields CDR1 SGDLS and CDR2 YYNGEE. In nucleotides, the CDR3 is TGTGCCAGCAGCGAAGCATATACGCAGTATTTT. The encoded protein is CASSEAYTQYF.

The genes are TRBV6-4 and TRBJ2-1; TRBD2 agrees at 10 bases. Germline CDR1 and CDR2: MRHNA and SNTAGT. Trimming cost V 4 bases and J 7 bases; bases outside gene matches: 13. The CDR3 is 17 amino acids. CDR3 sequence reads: CASSGNYKREGQNEQFF. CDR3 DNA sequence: TGTGCCAGCAGTGGAAATTACAAGCGGGAGGGCCAGAATGAGCAGTTCTTC.

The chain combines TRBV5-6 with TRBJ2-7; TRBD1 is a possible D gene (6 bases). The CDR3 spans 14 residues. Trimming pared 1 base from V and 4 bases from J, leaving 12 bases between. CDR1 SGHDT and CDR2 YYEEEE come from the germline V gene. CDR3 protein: CASSLRGFLYEQYF. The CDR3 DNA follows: TGTGCCAGCAGCTTGAGGGGGTTTCTATACGAGCAGTACTTC.

Here the CDR3 reads CASSLDDFYNEQFF. The CDR3, as DNA: TGTGCCAGCAGCTTAGATGACTTCTACAATGAGCAGTTCTTC. The chain is built from TRBV7-8 and TRBJ2-1; D call uncertain. In germline, CDR1 is SGHVS, CDR2 FQNEAQ. Trimming cost V 1 base and J 3 bases, with 7 bases left between them. The CDR3 is made up of 14 amino acids.

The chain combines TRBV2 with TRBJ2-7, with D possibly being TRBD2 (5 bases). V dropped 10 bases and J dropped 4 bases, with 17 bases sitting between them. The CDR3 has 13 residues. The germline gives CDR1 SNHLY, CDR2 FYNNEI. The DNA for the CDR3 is TGTGCCATCCGGCCCGGGATGAAATACGAGCAGTACTTC. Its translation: CAIRPGMKYEQYF.

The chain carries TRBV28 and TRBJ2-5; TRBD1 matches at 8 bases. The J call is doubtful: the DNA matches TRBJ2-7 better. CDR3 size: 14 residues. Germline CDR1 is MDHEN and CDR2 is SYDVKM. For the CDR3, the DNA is TGTGCCAGCAGTTTGGACAGGGTGAGGTACGAGCAGTACTTC. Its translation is CASSLDRVRYEQYF.

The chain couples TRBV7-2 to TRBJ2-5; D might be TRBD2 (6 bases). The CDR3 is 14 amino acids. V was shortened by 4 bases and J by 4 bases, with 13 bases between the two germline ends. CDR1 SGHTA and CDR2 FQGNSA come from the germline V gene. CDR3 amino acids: CASSSRTKSETQYF. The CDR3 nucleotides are TGTGCCAGCAGCTCAAGGACTAAATCAGAGACCCAGTACTTC.

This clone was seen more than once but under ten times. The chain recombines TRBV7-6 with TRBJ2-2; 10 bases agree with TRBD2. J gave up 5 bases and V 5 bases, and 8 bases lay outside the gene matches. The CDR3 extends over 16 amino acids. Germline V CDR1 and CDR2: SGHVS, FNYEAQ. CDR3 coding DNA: TGTGCCAGCAGCCTAATAGCGGGAGGTTGGACCGGGGAGCTGTTTTTT. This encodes CASSLIAGGWTGELFF.

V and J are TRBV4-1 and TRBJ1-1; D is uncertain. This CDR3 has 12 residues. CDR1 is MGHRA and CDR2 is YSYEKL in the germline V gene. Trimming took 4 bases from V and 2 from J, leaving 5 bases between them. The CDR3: CASSPRNTEAFF. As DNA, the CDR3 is TGCGCCAGCAGCCCGAGAAACACTGAAGCTTTCTTT.

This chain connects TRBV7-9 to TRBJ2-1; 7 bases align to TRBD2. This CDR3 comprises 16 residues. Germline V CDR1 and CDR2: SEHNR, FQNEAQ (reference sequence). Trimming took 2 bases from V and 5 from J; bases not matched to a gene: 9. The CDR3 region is CASSLPRLAVDNEQFF. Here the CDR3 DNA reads TGTGCCAGCAGCTTACCTAGACTAGCTGTCGACAATGAGCAGTTCTTC.

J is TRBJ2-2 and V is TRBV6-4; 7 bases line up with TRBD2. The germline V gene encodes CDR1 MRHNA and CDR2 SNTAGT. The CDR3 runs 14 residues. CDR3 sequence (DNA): TGTGCTACCAGTGTTCTAGCGGAGACCGGGGAGCTGTTTTTT. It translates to CATSVLAETGELFF.

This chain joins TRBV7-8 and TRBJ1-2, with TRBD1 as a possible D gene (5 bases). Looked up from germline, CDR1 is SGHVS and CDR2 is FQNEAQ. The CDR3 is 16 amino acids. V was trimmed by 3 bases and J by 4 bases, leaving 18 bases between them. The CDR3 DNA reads TGTGCCAGCAGCTTGGGGCTTCCCCTTAGCGGCTATGGCTACACCTTC. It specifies CASSLGLPLSGYGYTF.

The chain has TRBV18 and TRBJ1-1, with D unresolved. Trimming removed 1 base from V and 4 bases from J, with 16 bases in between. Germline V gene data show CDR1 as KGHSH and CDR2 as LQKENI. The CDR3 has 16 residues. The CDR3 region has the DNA TGTGCCAGCTCACCACGGGTTTCAGGAGGCCCCACTGAAGCTTTCTTT. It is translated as CASSPRVSGGPTEAFF.

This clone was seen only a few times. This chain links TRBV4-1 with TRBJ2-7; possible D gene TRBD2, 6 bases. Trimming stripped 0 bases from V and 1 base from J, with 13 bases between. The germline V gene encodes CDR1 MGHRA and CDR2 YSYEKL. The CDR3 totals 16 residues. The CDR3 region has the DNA TGCGCCAGCAGCCAAGATGGAGTAGCGGCATCCTACGAGCAGTACTTC. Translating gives CASSQDGVAASYEQYF.

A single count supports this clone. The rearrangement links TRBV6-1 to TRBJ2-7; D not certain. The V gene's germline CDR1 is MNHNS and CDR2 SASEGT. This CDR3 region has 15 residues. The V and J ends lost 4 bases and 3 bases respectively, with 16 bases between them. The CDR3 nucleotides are TGTGCCAGCAGTGCGATCCGCGGCGTAAACTACGAGCAGTACTTC. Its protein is CASSAIRGVNYEQYF.

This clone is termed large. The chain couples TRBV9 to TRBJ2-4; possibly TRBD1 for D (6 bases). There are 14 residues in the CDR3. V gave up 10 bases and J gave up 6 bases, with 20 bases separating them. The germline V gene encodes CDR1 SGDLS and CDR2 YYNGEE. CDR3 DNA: TGTGCCGGCTACAGGGCCCGCCAGTTAAACATTCAGTACTTC. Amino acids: CAGYRARQLNIQYF. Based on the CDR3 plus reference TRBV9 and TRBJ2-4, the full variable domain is DSGVTQTPKHLITATGQRVTLRCSPRSGDLSVYWYQQSLDQGLQFLIQYYNGEERAKGNILERFSAQQFPDLHSELNLSSLELGDSALYFCAGYRARQLNIQYFGAGTRLSVL.

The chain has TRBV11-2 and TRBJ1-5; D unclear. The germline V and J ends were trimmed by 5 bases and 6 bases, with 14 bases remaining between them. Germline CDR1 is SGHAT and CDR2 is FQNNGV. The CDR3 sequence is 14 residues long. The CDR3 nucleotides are TGTGCCAGCAGCCAAGGCGACGAGGGTCAGCCCCAGCATTTT. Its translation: CASSQGDEGQPQHF.

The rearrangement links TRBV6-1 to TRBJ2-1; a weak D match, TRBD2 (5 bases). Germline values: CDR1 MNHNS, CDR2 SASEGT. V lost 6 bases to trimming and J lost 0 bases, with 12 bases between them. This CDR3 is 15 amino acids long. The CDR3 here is CASSLQRSSYNEQFF. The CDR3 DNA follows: TGTGCCAGCAGCCTGCAGCGGAGCTCCTACAATGAGCAGTTCTTC.

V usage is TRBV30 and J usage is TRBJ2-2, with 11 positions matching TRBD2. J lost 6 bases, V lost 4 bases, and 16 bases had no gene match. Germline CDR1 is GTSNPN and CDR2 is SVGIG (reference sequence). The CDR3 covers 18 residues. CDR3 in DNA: TGTGCCTGGAAGAGTTTCGAACTAGCGGGAGAGTCGGCCGGGGAGCTGTTTTTT. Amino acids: CAWKSFELAGESAGELFF. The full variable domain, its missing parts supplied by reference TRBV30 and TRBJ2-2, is SQTIHQWPATLVQPVGSPLSLECTVEGTSNPNLYWYRQAAGRGLQLLFYSVGIGQISSEVPQNLSASRPQDRQFILSSKKLLLSDSGFYLCAWKSFELAGESAGELFFGEGSRLTVL.

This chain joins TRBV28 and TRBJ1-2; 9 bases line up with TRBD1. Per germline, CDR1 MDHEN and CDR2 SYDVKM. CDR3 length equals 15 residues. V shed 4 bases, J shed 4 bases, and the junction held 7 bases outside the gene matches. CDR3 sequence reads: CASSYLYRGPYGYTF. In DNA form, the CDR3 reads TGTGCCAGCAGTTATCTGTACAGGGGGCCCTATGGCTACACCTTC.

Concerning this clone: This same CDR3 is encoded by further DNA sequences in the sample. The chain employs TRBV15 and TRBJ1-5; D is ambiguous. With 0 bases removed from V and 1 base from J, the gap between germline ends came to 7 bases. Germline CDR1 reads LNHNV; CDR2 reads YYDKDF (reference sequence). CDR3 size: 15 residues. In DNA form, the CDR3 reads TGTGCCACCAGCAGAGATTTGGGCAGCAATCAGCCCCAGCATTTT. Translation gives CATSRDLGSNQPQHF.

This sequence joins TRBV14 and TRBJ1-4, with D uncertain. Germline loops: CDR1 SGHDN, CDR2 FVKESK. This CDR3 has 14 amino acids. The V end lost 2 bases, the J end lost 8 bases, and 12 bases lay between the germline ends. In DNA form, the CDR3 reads TGTGCCAGCAGCCAATCATACGGGTACGAAAAACTGTTTTTT. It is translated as CASSQSYGYEKLFF.

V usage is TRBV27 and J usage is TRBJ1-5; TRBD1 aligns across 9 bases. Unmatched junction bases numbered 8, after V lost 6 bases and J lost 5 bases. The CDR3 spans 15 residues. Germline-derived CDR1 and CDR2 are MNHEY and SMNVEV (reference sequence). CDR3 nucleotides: TGTGCCAGCAGCCCGGGGACAGGGCAAGATCAGCCCCAGCATTTT. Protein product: CASSPGTGQDQPQHF.

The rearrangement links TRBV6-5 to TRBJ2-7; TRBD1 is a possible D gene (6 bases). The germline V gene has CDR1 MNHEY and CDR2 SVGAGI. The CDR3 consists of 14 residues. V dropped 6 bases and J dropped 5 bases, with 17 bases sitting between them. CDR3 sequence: CASRGQTLVHEQYF. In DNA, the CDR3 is TGTGCCAGCAGAGGACAGACCCTCGTGCACGAGCAGTACTTC.

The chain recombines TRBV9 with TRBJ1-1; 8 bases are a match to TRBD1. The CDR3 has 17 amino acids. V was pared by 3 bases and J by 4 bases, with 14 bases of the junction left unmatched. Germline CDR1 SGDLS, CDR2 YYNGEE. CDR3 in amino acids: CASSADRGQGGGTEAFF. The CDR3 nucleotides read TGTGCCAGCAGCGCTGATAGAGGACAGGGAGGGGGCACTGAAGCTTTCTTT.